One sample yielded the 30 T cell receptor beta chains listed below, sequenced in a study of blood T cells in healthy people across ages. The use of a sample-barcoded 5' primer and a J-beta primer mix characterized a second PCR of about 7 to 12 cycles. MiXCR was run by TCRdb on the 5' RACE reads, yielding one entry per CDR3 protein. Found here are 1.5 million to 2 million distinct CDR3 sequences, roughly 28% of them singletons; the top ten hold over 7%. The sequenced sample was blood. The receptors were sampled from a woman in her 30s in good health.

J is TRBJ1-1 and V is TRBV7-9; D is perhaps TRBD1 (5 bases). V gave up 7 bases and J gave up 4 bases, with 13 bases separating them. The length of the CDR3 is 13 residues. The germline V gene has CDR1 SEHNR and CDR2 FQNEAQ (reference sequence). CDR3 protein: CASILAGFTEAFF. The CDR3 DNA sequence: TGTGCCAGCATTCTGGCAGGGTTCACTGAAGCTTTCTTT.

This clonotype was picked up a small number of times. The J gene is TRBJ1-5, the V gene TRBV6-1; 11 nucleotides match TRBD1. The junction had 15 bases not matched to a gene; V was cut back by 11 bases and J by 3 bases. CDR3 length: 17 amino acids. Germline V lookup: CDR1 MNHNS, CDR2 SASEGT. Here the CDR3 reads CALTRDRGSCYNQPQHF. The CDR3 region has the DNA TGTGCCTTAACCCGGGACAGGGGGAGTTGTTACAATCAGCCCCAGCATTTT.

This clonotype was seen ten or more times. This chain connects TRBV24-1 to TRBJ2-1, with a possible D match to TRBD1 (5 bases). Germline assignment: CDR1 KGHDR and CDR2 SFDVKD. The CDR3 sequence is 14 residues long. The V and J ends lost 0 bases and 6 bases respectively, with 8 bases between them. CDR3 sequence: CATSDLRGFNEQFF. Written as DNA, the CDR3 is TGTGCCACCAGTGATTTGAGGGGATTCAATGAGCAGTTCTTC.

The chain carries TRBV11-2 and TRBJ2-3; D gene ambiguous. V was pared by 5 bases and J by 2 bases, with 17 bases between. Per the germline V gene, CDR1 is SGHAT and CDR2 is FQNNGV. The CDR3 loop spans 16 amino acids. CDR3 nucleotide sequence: TGTGCCAGCAGCCTAACCCCTCTGGTCAACACAGATACGCAGTATTTT. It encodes CASSLTPLVNTDTQYF.

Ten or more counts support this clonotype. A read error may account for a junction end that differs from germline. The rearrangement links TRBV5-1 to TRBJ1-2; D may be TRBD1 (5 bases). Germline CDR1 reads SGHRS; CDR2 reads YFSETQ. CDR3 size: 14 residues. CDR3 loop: CASSPRGGNYGYTF. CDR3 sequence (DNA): TGTGCCAGCAGCCCCCGGGGGGGTAACTATGGCTACACCTTC.

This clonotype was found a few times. The CDR3 DNA follows: TGTGCCAGCAGTCGCGGGGCTTACTCTGGGGCCAACGTCCTGACTTTC. This codes for CASSRGAYSGANVLTF. V usage is TRBV6-5 and J usage is TRBJ2-6; D might be TRBD2 (6 bases). Looked up from germline, CDR1 is MNHEY and CDR2 is SVGAGI. The CDR3 spans 16 residues. With 5 bases removed from V and 0 bases from J, the gap between germline ends came to 11 bases.

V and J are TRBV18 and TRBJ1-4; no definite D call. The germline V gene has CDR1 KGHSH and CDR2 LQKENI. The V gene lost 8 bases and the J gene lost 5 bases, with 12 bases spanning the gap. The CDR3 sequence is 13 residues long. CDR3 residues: CASPTGLNEKLFF. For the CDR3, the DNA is TGTGCCAGCCCAACCGGATTAAATGAAAAACTGTTTTTT.

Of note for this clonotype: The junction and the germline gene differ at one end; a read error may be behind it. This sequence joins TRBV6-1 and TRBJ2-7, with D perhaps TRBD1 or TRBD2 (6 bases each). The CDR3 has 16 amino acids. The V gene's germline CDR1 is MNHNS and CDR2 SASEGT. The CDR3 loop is CASSEAVENGGYERYF. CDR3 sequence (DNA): TGTGCCAGCAGTGAAGCAGTCGAGAACGGGGGCTACGAGCGGTACTTC.

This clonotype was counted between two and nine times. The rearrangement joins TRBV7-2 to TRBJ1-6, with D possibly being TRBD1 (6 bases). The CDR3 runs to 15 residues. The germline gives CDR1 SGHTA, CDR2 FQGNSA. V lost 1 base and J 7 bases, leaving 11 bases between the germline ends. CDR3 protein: CASSLDGRGNSPLHF. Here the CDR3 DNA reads TGTGCCAGCAGCTTAGACGGCAGGGGAAATTCACCCCTCCACTTT. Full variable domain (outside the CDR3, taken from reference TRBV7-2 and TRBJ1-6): GAGVSQSPSNKVTEKGKDVELRCDPISGHTALYWYRQSLGQGLEFLIYFQGNSAPDKSGLPSDRFSAERTGGSVSTLTIQRTQQEDSAVYLCASSLDGRGNSPLHFGNGTRLTVT.

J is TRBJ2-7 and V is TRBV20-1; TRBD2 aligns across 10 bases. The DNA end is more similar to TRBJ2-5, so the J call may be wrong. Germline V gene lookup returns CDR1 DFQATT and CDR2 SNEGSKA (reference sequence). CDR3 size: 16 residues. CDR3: CSARDGGLAVSGTQYF. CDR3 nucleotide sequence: TGCAGTGCTAGAGATGGAGGACTAGCGGTTAGCGGGACCCAGTACTTC.

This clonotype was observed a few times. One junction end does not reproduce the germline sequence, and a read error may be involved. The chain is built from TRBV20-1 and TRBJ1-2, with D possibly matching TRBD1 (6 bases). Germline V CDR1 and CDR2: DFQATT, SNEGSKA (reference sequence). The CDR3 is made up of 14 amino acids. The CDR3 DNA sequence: TGCAGTGCCCTTCGGGGGCCTTTACCCCATGGCGACACCTTC. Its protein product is CSALRGPLPHGDTF.

CDR3 region: CASSFGGQTHEKLFF. The CDR3 DNA reads as TGCGCCAGCAGCTTCGGAGGACAGACTCATGAAAAACTGTTTTTT. The chain employs TRBV5-1 and TRBJ1-4; TRBD1 might be the D (6 bases). The CDR3 loop spans 15 amino acids. CDR1 is SGHRS, CDR2 YFSETQ, per germline. V lost 2 bases to trimming and J lost 6 bases, with 14 bases between them.

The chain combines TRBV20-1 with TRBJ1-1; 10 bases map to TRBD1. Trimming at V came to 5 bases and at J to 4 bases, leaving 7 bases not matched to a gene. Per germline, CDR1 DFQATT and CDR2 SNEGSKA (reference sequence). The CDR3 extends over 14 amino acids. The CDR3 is CSARNWDRGTEAFF. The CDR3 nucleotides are TGCAGTGCTCGTAACTGGGACAGGGGCACTGAAGCTTTCTTT.

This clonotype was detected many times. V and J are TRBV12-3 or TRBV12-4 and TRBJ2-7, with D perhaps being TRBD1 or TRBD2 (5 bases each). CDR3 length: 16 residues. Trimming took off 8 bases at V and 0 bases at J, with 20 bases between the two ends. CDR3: CASSKSGTASSYEQYF. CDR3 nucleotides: TGTGCCAGCTCAAAGTCCGGGACCGCGAGCTCCTACGAGCAGTACTTC.

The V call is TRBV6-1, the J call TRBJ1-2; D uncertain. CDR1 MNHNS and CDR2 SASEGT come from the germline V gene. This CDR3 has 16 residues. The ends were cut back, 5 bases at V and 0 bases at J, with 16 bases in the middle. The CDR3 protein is CASSLDAALTNYGYTF. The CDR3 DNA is TGTGCCAGCAGTCTCGACGCAGCGCTTACTAACTATGGCTACACCTTC.

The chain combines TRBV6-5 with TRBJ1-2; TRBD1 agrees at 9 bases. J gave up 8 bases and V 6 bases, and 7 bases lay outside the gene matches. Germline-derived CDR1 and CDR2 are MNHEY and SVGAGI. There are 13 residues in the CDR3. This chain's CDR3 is CASSGDRAKGYTF. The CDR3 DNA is TGTGCCAGCAGCGGGGACAGGGCGAAAGGCTACACCTTC.

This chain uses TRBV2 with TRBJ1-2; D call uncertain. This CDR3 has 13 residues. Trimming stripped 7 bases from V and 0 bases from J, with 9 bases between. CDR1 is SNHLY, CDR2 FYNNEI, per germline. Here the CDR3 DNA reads TGTGCCAGCATGGGCAGAACTAACTATGGCTACACCTTC. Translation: CASMGRTNYGYTF.

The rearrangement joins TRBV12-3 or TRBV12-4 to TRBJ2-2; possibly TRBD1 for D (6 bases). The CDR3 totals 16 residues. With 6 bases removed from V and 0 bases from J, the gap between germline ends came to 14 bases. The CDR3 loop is CASSATGTTNTGELFF. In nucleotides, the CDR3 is TGTGCCAGCAGCGCAACCGGGACAACGAACACCGGGGAGCTGTTTTTT.

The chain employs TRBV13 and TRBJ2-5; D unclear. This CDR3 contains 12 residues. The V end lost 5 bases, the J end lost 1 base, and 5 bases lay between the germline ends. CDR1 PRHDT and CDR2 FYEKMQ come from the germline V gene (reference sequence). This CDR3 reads CASSAFQETQYF. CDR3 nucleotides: TGTGCCAGCAGCGCCTTCCAAGAGACCCAGTACTTC. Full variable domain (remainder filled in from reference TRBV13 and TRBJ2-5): AAGVIQSPRHLIKEKRETATLKCYPIPRHDTVYWYQQGPGQDPQFLISFYEKMQSDKGSIPDRFSAQQFSDYHSELNMSSLELGDSALYFCASSAFQETQYFGPGTRLLVL.

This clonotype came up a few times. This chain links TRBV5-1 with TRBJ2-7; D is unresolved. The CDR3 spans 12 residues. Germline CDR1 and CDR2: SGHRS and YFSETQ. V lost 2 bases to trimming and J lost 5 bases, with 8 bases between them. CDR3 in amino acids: CASSFEANEQYF. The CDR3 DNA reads TGCGCCAGCAGCTTCGAGGCTAACGAGCAGTACTTC.

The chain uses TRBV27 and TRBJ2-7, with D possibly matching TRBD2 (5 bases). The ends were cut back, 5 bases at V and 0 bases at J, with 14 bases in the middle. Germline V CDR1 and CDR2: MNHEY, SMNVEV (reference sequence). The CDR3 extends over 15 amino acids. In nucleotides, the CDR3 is TGTGCCAGCAGTGGTCGGGGTGATGTCTCCTACGAGCAGTACTTC. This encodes CASSGRGDVSYEQYF.

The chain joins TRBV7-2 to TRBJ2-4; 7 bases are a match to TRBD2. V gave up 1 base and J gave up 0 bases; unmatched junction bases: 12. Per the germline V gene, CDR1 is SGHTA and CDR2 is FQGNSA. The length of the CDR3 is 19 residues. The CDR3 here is CASSLGGGGGGLAKNIQYF. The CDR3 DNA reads TGTGCCAGCAGCTTAGGAGGCGGGGGTGGGGGACTAGCCAAAAACATTCAGTACTTC. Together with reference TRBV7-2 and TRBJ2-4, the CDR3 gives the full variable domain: GAGVSQSPSNKVTEKGKDVELRCDPISGHTALYWYRQSLGQGLEFLIYFQGNSAPDKSGLPSDRFSAERTGGSVSTLTIQRTQQEDSAVYLCASSLGGGGGGLAKNIQYFGAGTRLSVL.

CDR3 residues: CASGRTRHSEQFF. Written as DNA, the CDR3 is TGTGCCAGCGGTAGGACAAGGCACAGTGAGCAGTTCTTC. The V and J genes are TRBV27 and TRBJ2-1; possibly TRBD1 for D (5 bases). Germline loops: CDR1 MNHEY, CDR2 SMNVEV (reference sequence). The CDR3 spans 13 residues. The V end was cut by 8 bases, the J end by 9 bases, with 17 bases between.

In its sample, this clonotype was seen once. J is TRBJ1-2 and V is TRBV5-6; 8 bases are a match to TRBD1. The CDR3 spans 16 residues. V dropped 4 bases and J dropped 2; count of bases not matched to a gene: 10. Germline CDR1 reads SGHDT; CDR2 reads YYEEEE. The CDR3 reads CASSVGGTGLNYGYTF. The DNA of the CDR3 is TGTGCCAGCAGCGTAGGGGGGACAGGCCTAAACTATGGCTACACCTTC.

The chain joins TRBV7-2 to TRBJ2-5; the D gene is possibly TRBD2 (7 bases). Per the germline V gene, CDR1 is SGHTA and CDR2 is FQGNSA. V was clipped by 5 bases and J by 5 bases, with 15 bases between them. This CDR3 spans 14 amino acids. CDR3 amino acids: CASSPKGGGETQYF. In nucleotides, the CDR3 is TGTGCCAGCAGCCCTAAAGGGGGAGGGGAGACCCAGTACTTC.

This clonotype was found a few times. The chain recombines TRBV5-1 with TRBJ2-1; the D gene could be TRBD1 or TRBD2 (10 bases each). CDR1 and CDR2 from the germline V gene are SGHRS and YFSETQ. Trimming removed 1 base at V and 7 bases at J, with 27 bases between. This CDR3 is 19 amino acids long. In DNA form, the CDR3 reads TGCGCCAGCAGCTTGAAGGGACAGGGGAAAACTAGCGGGGATAATGAGCAGTTCTTC. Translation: CASSLKGQGKTSGDNEQFF.

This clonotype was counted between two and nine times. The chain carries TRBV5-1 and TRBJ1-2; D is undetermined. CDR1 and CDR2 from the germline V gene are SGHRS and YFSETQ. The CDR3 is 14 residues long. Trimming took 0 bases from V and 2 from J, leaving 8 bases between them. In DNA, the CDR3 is TGCGCCAGCAGCTTGGCCCTTGGGAACTATGGCTACACCTTC. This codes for CASSLALGNYGYTF.

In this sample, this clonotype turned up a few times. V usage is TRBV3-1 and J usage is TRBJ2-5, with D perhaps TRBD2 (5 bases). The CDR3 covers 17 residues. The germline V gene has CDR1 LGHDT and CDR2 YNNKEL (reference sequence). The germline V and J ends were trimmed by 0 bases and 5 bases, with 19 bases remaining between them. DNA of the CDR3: TGTGCCAGCAGCCAAGAAGGCTCCGGAGGTCTTGTTGAGACCCAGTACTTC. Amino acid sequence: CASSQEGSGGLVETQYF.

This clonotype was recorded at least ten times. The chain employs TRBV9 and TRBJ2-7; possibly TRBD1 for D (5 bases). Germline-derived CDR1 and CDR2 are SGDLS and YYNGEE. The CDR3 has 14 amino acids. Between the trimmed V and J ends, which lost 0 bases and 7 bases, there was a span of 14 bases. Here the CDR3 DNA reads TGTGCCAGCAGCGTAGCTCCAGCTTCAGGGGAGCAGTACTTC. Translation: CASSVAPASGEQYF.

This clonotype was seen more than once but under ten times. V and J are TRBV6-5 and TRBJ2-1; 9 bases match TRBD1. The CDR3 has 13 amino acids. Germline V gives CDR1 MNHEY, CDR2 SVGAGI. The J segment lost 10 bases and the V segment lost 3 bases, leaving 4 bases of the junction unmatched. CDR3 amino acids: CASSYTGGREQFF. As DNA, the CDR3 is TGTGCCAGCAGTTATACAGGGGGCCGGGAGCAGTTCTTC.